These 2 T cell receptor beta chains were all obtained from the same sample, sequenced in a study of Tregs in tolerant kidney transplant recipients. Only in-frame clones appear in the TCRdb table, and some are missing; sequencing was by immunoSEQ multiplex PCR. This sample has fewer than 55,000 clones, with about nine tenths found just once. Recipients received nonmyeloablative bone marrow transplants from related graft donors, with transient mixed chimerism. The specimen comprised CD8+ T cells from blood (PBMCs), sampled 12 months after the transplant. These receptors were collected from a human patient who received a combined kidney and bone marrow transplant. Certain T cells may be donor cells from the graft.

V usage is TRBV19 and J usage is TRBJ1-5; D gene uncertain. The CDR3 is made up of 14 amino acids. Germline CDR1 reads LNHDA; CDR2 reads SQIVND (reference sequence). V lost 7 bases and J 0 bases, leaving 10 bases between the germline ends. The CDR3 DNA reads TGTGCCAGTACCCCGGGTTATAGCAATCAGCCCCAGCATTTT. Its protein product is CASTPGYSNQPQHF.

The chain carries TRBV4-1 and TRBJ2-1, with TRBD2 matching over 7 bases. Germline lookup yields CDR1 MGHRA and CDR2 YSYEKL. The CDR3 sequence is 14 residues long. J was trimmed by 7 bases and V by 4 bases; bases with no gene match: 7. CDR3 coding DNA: TGCGCCAGCAGCCGAGATCCGCGGGGGAATGAGCAGTTCTTC. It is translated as CASSRDPRGNEQFF.